This TCR beta chain was sequenced in a study of T cells in Graves' hyperthyroidism and ophthalmopathy. With respect to this clonotype: Its matching antigen is unknown.

Overall study results and limits: Ophthalmopathy got predicted by the model a median about six months before its onset.

Amplification of TCR beta CDR3 regions used RNA as the template. Initially, a first-round RT-PCR of the TCR CDR3 employed the HTBI primer set. MiXCR was run by TCRdb on the multiplex PCR reads, yielding one entry per CDR3 protein. The sample contains 250,000 to 300,000 distinct CDR3 sequences, 12% to 15% of which appear only once. Newly diagnosed hyperthyroidism, duration under 2 months, in patients aged 18 to 65. Diagnoses were made from clinical symptoms, serum measures (thyroxine and TRAb), thyroid ultrasound and orbital computed tomography. Using around 10 ml of fresh peripheral blood, PBMCs were prepared. The sequenced sample consisted of blood. This TCR was sampled from a woman aged 50 to 65 with Graves' hyperthyroidism that later progressed to Graves' ophthalmopathy.

In DNA, the CDR3 is TGTGCCAGCAGCTTAGGGCTGACGACAAGGACTTACGAGCAGTACTTC. Its protein product is CASSLGLTTRTYEQYF. V is TRBV7-8 and J is TRBJ2-7, with D perhaps matching TRBD2 (5 bases). CDR1 is SGHVS and CDR2 is FQNEAQ in the germline V gene. V shed 1 base and J shed 4 bases, with 17 bases lying between them. The CDR3 length is 16 residues.